This entry describes one T cell receptor (beta chain). The CDR3 contains 15 residues. Germline assignment: CDR1 LGHDT and CDR2 YNNKEL (reference sequence). Trimming stripped 6 bases from V and 1 base from J, with 13 bases between. The entry originates in a study of blood T cell repertoires in COVID-19. Overall study: The study drew acute and convalescent COVID-19 samples from the United States, Italy and Spain. The cDNA or gDNA used as material had been derived from T cells, B-cell-depleted T cells, or PBMCs.

Per the original data handling: Amplifying reference gene primers gave estimates of nucleated cell counts. Clones were read by immunoSEQ multiplex PCR, and TCRdb kept only the in-frame ones, dropping some. D and trimming come from the DNA, and the V and J calls and clone size come from that table. This table has around 46,000 clones, roughly 86% appearing once. This receptor was obtained from a man in his fifties or sixties with active or convalescent COVID-19. The chain employs TRBV3-1 (or the pseudogene TRBV3-2) and TRBJ2-4, with D unresolved. Material for sequencing was peripheral blood. The CDR3 is CASRSNSLAKNIQYF. The CDR3 nucleotides read TGTGCCAGCAGATCAAACAGTCTGGCCAAAAACATTCAGTACTTC.